This T cell receptor beta chain was identified during a study of T cell repertoires in cytomegalovirus infection. Looking at the study overall: The authors used CMV epitopes that were HLA-C-restricted (recently identified) and HLA-B-restricted (well studied).

Study observations and caveats: Clonotype analysis showed dominance of the ex vivo response by HLA-C-restricted CMV-specific TCR beta clonotypes.

Trimming at V came to 8 bases and at J to 3 bases, leaving 12 bases not matched to a gene. This CDR3 contains 16 residues. CDR1 SNHLY and CDR2 FYNNEI come from the germline V gene. Worth noting for this clonotype: As yet, its antigen is unknown.

Each CDR3 protein is one row after TCRdb ran MiXCR on the reads. The data contain 680,000 or so distinct CDR3 sequences, around 31% of them singletons. The V and J genes are TRBV2 and TRBJ2-1; 8 positions match TRBD1. The source was cultured PBMCs, collected from culture after CMV antigen stimulation. This sequence originates from a human donor in good health (CMV status not recorded). Some clones in this sample may be carry-over from other donors' samples. The CDR3 DNA reads as TGTGCCAGCGTCCCGCTTGGACAGGGCGGCTACAATGAGCAGTTCTTC. It yields the protein CASVPLGQGGYNEQFF.